The 4 T cell receptor beta chains presented below share a single source sample, sequenced in a study of shared clonotypes between healthy human individuals. Using immunoSEQ multiplex PCR, the repertoire was profiled, and TCRdb retains in-frame clones only, with some absent. The sample contains under 600,000 clones, roughly 95% of which appear only once. The sample comprised naive CD4+ T cells sorted from blood. Subset: CD45RA+ positively selected. The receptors here all came from a woman aged 25 to 39 in good health.

The CDR3 is CASRGRSNQPQHF. The CDR3 DNA follows: TGTGCCAGTAGAGGACGGTCCAATCAGCCCCAGCATTTT. The rearrangement joins TRBV19 to TRBJ1-5, with no clear D. The germline V and J ends were trimmed by 6 bases and 3 bases, with 9 bases remaining between them. The CDR3 loop spans 13 amino acids. Germline lookup yields CDR1 LNHDA and CDR2 SQIVND (reference sequence).

This clone was detected a few times. DNA of the CDR3: TGTGCCAGCAGCTTATCAGGAATCTACGAGCAGTACTTC. It encodes CASSLSGIYEQYF. The V gene is TRBV7-9, the J gene TRBJ2-7; D ambiguous. Germline loops: CDR1 SEHNR, CDR2 FQNEAQ (reference sequence). This CDR3 comprises 13 residues. V lost 2 bases and J lost 3, with 8 bases in between.

This chain connects TRBV28 to TRBJ1-4, with D perhaps matching TRBD1 (6 bases). The CDR3 consists of 16 residues. Germline loops: CDR1 MDHEN, CDR2 SYDVKM. With 4 bases removed from V and 7 bases from J, the gap between germline ends came to 19 bases. Here the CDR3 reads CASSSLGQGYTEKLFF. The DNA for the CDR3 is TGTGCCAGCAGTTCCCTCGGGCAGGGGTATACTGAAAAACTGTTTTTT.

The chain combines TRBV4-1 with TRBJ1-4; D remains unclear. V was clipped by 1 base and J by 8 bases, with 8 bases between them. The CDR3 has 13 residues. Germline V CDR1 and CDR2: MGHRA, YSYEKL. The CDR3 DNA reads as TGCGCCAGCAGCCAAGTAGCTTGGGAAAAACTGTTTTTT. Its protein is CASSQVAWEKLFF.